Following are 7 T cell receptor beta chains from one sample sequenced in a study of OX40 agonist ivuxolimab in advanced cancers. Measured with immunoSEQ multiplex PCR; TCRdb has only the in-frame clones, and not every one. The data show over 65,000 clones, about 88% seen once. The sample in question was CD4+ or CD8+ T cells sorted from blood, obtained in a trial of the OX40 agonist ivuxolimab. These receptor sequences come from an adult with an advanced solid tumor such as melanoma, head and neck, liver or kidney cancer.

CDR3 amino acids: CASSPGLGTDTQYF. The CDR3 DNA follows: TGTGCCAGCAGCCCGGGTTTGGGCACAGATACGCAGTATTTT. The chain combines TRBV7-3 with TRBJ2-3; no firm D call. Germline lookup yields CDR1 SGHTA and CDR2 FQGTGA. CDR3 length equals 14 residues. Trimming removed 5 bases at V and 1 base at J, with 10 bases between.

CDR3 bases: TGTGCCAGCAGCCGAGCGGGAGGGCGGAACGAGCAGTACTTC. Protein: CASSRAGGRNEQYF. V gene TRBV28 combines with J gene TRBJ2-7; 10 positions match TRBD2. V was clipped by 6 bases and J by 5 bases; unmatched bases: 7. The CDR3 is 14 residues long. The germline gives CDR1 MDHEN, CDR2 SYDVKM.

The chain recombines TRBV11-3 with TRBJ2-2, with a tentative D call TRBD1 (6 bases). Germline CDR1 and CDR2: SGHNT and YENEEA. CDR3 length: 15 residues. V lost 5 bases to trimming and J lost 4 bases, with 14 bases between them. The chain's CDR3 is CASSTLGATTGELFF. CDR3 DNA: TGTGCCAGCAGCACCTTGGGGGCGACCACCGGGGAGCTGTTTTTT.

The rearrangement links TRBV9 to TRBJ2-7; no reliable D call. V lost 0 bases and J 0 bases, leaving 7 bases between the germline ends. CDR3 length: 14 residues. CDR1 and CDR2 from the germline V gene are SGDLS and YYNGEE. The CDR3 nucleotides read TGTGCCAGCAGCGTAGACGTGAACTCCTACGAGCAGTACTTC. This encodes CASSVDVNSYEQYF.

The J gene is TRBJ2-1, the V gene TRBV19, with D perhaps TRBD1 or TRBD2 (5 bases each). Trimming cost V 1 base and J 6 bases, with 16 bases left between them. Germline loops: CDR1 LNHDA, CDR2 SQIVND (reference sequence). The CDR3 runs 16 residues. CDR3 nucleotides: TGTGCCAGTAGTATAGCGGGACGGGGACCCCGCAATGAGCAGTTCTTC. Its protein product is CASSIAGRGPRNEQFF.

This chain's CDR3 is CASSEARTSNYGYTF. CDR3 bases: TGTGCCAGCAGTGAAGCAAGGACGTCTAACTATGGCTACACCTTC. The chain couples TRBV6-1 to TRBJ1-2; D not resolved. Germline CDR1 MNHNS, CDR2 SASEGT. V lost 0 bases and J lost 0, with 8 bases in between. The CDR3 spans 15 residues.

V usage is TRBV27 and J usage is TRBJ1-2, with TRBD1 matching 8 bases. The CDR3 is 15 residues long. Germline V gene sequence: CDR1 MNHEY, CDR2 SMNVEV (reference sequence). V lost 2 bases and J lost 7; bases outside the gene matches: 9. The CDR3 DNA sequence: TGTGCCAGCAGTTTACTCGCAGGGGGCGACCCTGGCTACACCTTC. The encoded protein is CASSLLAGGDPGYTF.